The 16 T cell receptor beta chains reported below all come from one sample, sequenced in a study of CD8+ T cells in alopecia areata. Extracted RNA was reverse transcribed, and the resulting cDNA served as sequencing template. Generated by immunoSEQ multiplex PCR, the TCRdb table keeps only in-frame clones and is missing some. The sample lists around 150,000 clones; about three fifths were seen once. Specimen: CD8+ T cells sorted from blood. These receptors were collected from a human donor in good health.

This clone is medium-sized by share. CDR3 in amino acids: CASSDSETGELFF. In DNA, the CDR3 is TGTGCCAGCAGTGACTCGGAGACCGGGGAGCTGTTTTTT. V is TRBV6-4 and J is TRBJ2-2; D ambiguous. Trimming cost V 0 bases and J 5 bases, with 4 bases left between them. This CDR3 region has 13 residues. Germline V CDR1 and CDR2: MRHNA, SNTAGT.

This chain connects TRBV5-6 to TRBJ1-1; D is undetermined. There are 13 residues in the CDR3. V was clipped by 4 bases and J by 5 bases, with 12 bases between them. CDR1 and CDR2 (germline): SGHDT, YYEEEE. CDR3: CASSQGRYTEAFF. CDR3 nucleotide sequence: TGTGCCAGCAGCCAAGGGCGGTATACTGAAGCTTTCTTT.

This rearrangement joins TRBV6-5 to TRBJ2-5, with 10 positions matching TRBD2. The J segment lost 4 bases and the V segment lost 6 bases, leaving 8 bases of the junction unmatched. The CDR3 runs 15 residues. The germline CDR1 and CDR2 sequences are MNHEY and SVGAGI. This CDR3 is CASRRTSGLGETQYF. CDR3 DNA: TGTGCCAGCAGGCGGACTAGCGGCTTGGGAGAGACCCAGTACTTC.

The chain uses TRBV18 and TRBJ1-5; D not resolved. With 8 bases removed from V and 4 bases from J, the gap between germline ends came to 18 bases. Germline V gene data show CDR1 as KGHSH and CDR2 as LQKENI. The CDR3 is 15 amino acids. CDR3 bases: TGTGCCAGCAGTTTATCTTGGCGCTTAAATCAGCCCCAGCATTTT. Translated, it gives CASSLSWRLNQPQHF.

Concerning this clone: This sample includes further DNA sequences coding for the same CDR3. This chain joins TRBV2 and TRBJ2-7; D call uncertain. Trimming took 6 bases from V and 3 from J, leaving 3 bases between them. Germline V CDR1 and CDR2: SNHLY, FYNNEI. The CDR3 has 10 amino acids. The CDR3 DNA reads as TGTGCCAGCAGCAGCTACGAGCAGTACTTC. This sequence encodes CASSSYEQYF.

CDR3 loop: CASSLEQGNGYTF. The CDR3, as DNA: TGCGCCAGCAGCTTAGAACAGGGAAACGGCTACACCTTC. This chain connects TRBV5-1 to TRBJ1-2; D is possibly TRBD1 (6 bases). V lost 2 bases and J lost 8, with 13 bases in between. In germline, CDR1 is SGHRS, CDR2 YFSETQ. This CDR3 comprises 13 residues.

This clone was seen a handful of times. The chain uses TRBV29-1 and TRBJ2-2; tentative D call: TRBD1 (6 bases). From germline, CDR1 is SQVTM and CDR2 ANQGSEA. The CDR3 consists of 12 residues. V lost 5 bases, J lost 5 bases, and 9 bases lay in between. For the CDR3, the DNA is TGCAGCGTTACCCAGGGGACCGGGGAGCTGTTTTTT. Residues: CSVTQGTGELFF.

There are a few counts of this clone. The sample has other DNA sequences that encode this CDR3 too. The chain couples TRBV30 to TRBJ2-7; D could derive from TRBD1 or TRBD2 (5 bases each). Germline loops: CDR1 GTSNPN, CDR2 SVGIG (reference sequence). The CDR3 contains 14 residues. V was pared by 3 bases and J by 1 base, with 13 bases between. This CDR3 reads CAWRAGTGSYEQYF. The CDR3 DNA is TGTGCCTGGAGGGCCGGGACGGGTTCCTACGAGCAGTACTTC.

The V call is TRBV7-7, the J call TRBJ2-5; no definite D call. Per germline, CDR1 SSHAT and CDR2 FNYEAQ (reference sequence). CDR3 size: 13 residues. Trimming took 5 bases from V and 3 from J, leaving 10 bases between them. CDR3 coding DNA: TGTGCCAGCAGCCTCAGCCGCGAAGAGACCCAGTACTTC. Encoded protein: CASSLSREETQYF.

The chain joins TRBV7-9 to TRBJ1-2; D remains ambiguous. Trimming removed 1 base at V and 7 bases at J, with 16 bases between. The CDR3 has 15 residues. Germline loops: CDR1 SEHNR, CDR2 FQNEAQ (reference sequence). The CDR3 DNA reads TGTGCCAGCAGCTTAGAGTTCTCCCCTGCCTCTGGCTACACCTTC. Translated: CASSLEFSPASGYTF.

The CDR3 DNA reads as TGCGCCAGCAGCCAATTCTTAGGGGGGGCTCAGCCCCAGCATTTT. This encodes CASSQFLGGAQPQHF. The chain uses TRBV4-1 and TRBJ1-5, with D tentatively TRBD1 (6 bases). Trimming cost V 2 bases and J 6 bases, with 14 bases left between them. CDR1 and CDR2 from the germline V gene are MGHRA and YSYEKL. This CDR3 region has 15 residues.

The rearrangement links TRBV7-9 to TRBJ2-2, with 7 bases aligning to TRBD1. Germline V gives CDR1 SEHNR, CDR2 FQNEAQ (reference sequence). The V gene end was trimmed by 6 bases and the J gene end by 0 bases; junction bases not matched to a gene: 4. CDR3 length: 15 residues. The CDR3: CASRSTGSNTGELFF. As DNA, the CDR3 is TGTGCCAGCAGGTCGACAGGGTCGAACACCGGGGAGCTGTTTTTT.

About this clone itself: In the same sample, other DNA sequences code for this CDR3. This chain uses TRBV29-1 with TRBJ1-1; D uncertain. V dropped 2 bases and J dropped 2 bases, with 6 bases sitting between them. The CDR3 is made up of 12 amino acids. Germline values: CDR1 SQVTM, CDR2 ANQGSEA. The CDR3 spells CSVETGNTEAFF. CDR3 DNA sequence: TGCAGCGTTGAAACCGGTAACACTGAAGCTTTCTTT. Filled out from reference TRBV29-1 and TRBJ1-1, the complete variable domain reads SAVISQKPSRDICQRGTSLTIQCQVDSQVTMMFWYRQQPGQSLTLIATANQGSEATYESGFVIDKFPISRPNLTFSTLTVSNMSPEDSSIYLCSVETGNTEAFFGQGTRLTVV.

This clone was seen a handful of times. The chain couples TRBV29-1 to TRBJ2-7, with D tentatively TRBD2 (7 bases). Germline CDR1 reads SQVTM; CDR2 reads ANQGSEA. The CDR3 contains 14 residues. V lost 2 bases and J lost 6, with 17 bases in between. Written as DNA, the CDR3 is TGCAGCGTTGAACCGGGGGGCAGGGACGGCGAGCAGTACTTC. It encodes CSVEPGGRDGEQYF.

There are a few counts of this clone. V gene TRBV7-6 combines with J gene TRBJ1-2; the D gene is possibly TRBD1 (6 bases). The CDR3 spans 13 residues. CDR1 and CDR2 (germline): SGHVS, FNYEAQ. Trimming removed 5 bases at V and 4 bases at J, with 11 bases between. The CDR3 loop reads CASSRGGPYGYTF. Here the CDR3 DNA reads TGTGCCAGCAGCCGGGGGGGCCCCTATGGCTACACCTTC.

This clone was recorded a few times. This sample includes further DNA sequences coding for the same CDR3. This sequence joins TRBV29-1 and TRBJ1-2, with D possibly matching TRBD1 (5 bases). CDR1 and CDR2 from the germline V gene are SQVTM and ANQGSEA. This CDR3 is built from 12 residues. The germline V and J ends were trimmed by 0 bases and 6 bases, with 8 bases remaining between them. The CDR3 is CSVEDRGDGYTF. The CDR3 coding sequence is TGCAGCGTTGAAGATCGAGGGGATGGCTACACCTTC. Using reference TRBV29-1 and TRBJ1-2 for the parts outside the CDR3, the full variable domain is SAVISQKPSRDICQRGTSLTIQCQVDSQVTMMFWYRQQPGQSLTLIATANQGSEATYESGFVIDKFPISRPNLTFSTLTVSNMSPEDSSIYLCSVEDRGDGYTFGSGTRLTVV.